A selection of T cell receptor beta chains follows, all from one sample in a study of blood T cell repertoires in COVID-19. The assay was immunoSEQ multiplex PCR, and TCRdb's table has in-frame clones only and misses some. The table includes about 73,000 clones, around nine tenths detected once. Sequenced material: peripheral blood. These receptors came from a woman over 75 with active or convalescent COVID-19. Both conserved end residues are part of each CDR3. D genes are given only for firm matches. Expanded clones are given a class, and other clones once, few, many or no size at all.

d_call j_call clone_size v_call cdr3_aa cdr3_nt
TRBD2 TRBJ2-2 - TRBV5-1 CASSLHGGSTGELFF TGCGCCAGCAGCTTGCACGGGGGGAGCACCGGGGAGCTGTTTTTT
- TRBJ2-3 few TRBV12-5 CASGPGLGDTQYF TGTGCTAGTGGTCCCGGACTGGGAGATACGCAGTATTTT
TRBD1 TRBJ1-6 - TRBV30 CAWSSGQGGSPLHF TGTGCCTGGAGTTCAGGACAGGGAGGATCACCCCTCCACTTT
TRBD1 TRBJ1-2 once TRBV6-5 CASSYLGQGAGYGYTF TGTGCCAGCAGTTACTTGGGACAGGGGGCAGGCTATGGCTACACCTTC
- TRBJ2-7 - TRBV4-1 CASSQDRDSSLPTEQYF TGCGCCAGCAGCCAAGATCGGGACTCCTCCTTGCCTACCGAGCAGTACTTC
TRBD1 TRBJ1-1 - TRBV18 CASSPRTGRDITEAFF TGTGCCAGCTCACCCCGGACAGGAAGAGATATCACTGAAGCTTTCTTT
- TRBJ1-6 once TRBV28 CASSGHSGFSNSPLHF TGTGCCAGCAGTGGACACTCAGGGTTCTCTAATTCACCCCTCCACTTT
- TRBJ1-2 - TRBV3-1/TRBV3-2 CASSHPGLRVDGYTF TGTGCCAGCAGCCACCCGGGACTAAGAGTTGATGGCTACACCTTC
TRBD1 TRBJ1-4 - TRBV5-5 CASSLGAGTANEKLFF TGTGCCAGCAGCTTGGGAGCCGGGACAGCAAATGAAAAACTGTTTTTT
TRBD1 TRBJ2-2 - TRBV2 CASAGQGGTGELFF TGTGCCAGCGCGGGACAGGGAGGCACCGGGGAGCTGTTTTTT
- TRBJ1-1 - TRBV28 CASSLSPGGFFF TGTGCCAGCAGTTTATCTCCGGGGGGGTTCTTCTTT
- TRBJ2-5 - TRBV5-6 CASSLDFPIPPPETQYF TGTGCCAGCAGCCTCGACTTCCCCATTCCTCCCCCAGAGACCCAGTACTTC
- TRBJ2-3 - TRBV7-9 CASSPRGRGRTDTQYF TGTGCCAGCAGCCCGAGGGGGCGGGGCCGCACAGATACGCAGTATTTT
TRBD2 TRBJ2-2 - TRBV24-1 CATSDPSGATGELFF TGTGCCACCAGTGACCCAAGCGGGGCCACCGGGGAGCTGTTTTTT